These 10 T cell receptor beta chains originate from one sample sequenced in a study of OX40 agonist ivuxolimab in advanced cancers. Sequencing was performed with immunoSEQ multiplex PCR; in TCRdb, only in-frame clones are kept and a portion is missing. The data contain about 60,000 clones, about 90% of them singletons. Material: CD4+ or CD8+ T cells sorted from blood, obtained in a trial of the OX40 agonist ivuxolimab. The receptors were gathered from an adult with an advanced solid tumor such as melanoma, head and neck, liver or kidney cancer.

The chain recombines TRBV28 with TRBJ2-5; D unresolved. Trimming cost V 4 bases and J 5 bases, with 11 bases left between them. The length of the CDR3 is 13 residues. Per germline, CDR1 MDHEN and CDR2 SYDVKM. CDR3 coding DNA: TGTGCCAGCAGTTCCCTCCCGAGGGAGACCCAGTACTTC. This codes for CASSSLPRETQYF.

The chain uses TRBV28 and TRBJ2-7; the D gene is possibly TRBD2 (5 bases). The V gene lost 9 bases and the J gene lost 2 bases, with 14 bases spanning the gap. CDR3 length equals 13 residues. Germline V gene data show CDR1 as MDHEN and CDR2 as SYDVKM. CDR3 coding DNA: TGTGCCAGTGTGCTACCGGGAACCTACGAGCAGTACTTC. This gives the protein CASVLPGTYEQYF.

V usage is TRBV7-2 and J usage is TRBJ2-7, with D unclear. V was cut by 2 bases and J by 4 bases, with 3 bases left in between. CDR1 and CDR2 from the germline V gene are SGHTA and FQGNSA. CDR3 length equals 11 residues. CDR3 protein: CASSLQYEQYF. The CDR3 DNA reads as TGTGCCAGCAGCTTACAGTACGAGCAGTACTTC.

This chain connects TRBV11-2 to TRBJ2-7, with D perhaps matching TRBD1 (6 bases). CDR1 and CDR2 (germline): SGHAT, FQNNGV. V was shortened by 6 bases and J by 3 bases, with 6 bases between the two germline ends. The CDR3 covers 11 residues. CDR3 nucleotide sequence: TGTGCCAGCAGACAGGGCTACGAGCAGTACTTC. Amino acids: CASRQGYEQYF.

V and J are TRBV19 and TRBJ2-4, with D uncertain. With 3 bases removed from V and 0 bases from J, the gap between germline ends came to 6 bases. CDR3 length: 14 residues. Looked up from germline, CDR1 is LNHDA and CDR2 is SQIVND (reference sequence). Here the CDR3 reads CASSIGVAKNIQYF. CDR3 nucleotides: TGTGCCAGTAGTATCGGTGTAGCCAAAAACATTCAGTACTTC.

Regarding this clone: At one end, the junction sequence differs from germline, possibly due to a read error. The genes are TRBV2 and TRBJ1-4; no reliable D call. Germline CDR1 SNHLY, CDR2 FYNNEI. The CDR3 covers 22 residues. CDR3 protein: CASSELRVSTALGQLMNVKLFF. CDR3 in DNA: TGTGCCAGCAGTGAATTAAGGGTCAGTACCGCCTTAGGGCAATTAATGAATGTAAAACTGTTTTTT. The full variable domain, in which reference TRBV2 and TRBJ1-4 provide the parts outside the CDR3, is EPEVTQTPSHQVTQMGQEVILRCVPISNHLYFYWYRQILGQKVEFLVSFYNNEISEKSEIFDDQFSVERPDGSNFTLKIRSTKLEDSAMYFCASSELRVSTALGQLMNVKLFFGSGTQLSVL.

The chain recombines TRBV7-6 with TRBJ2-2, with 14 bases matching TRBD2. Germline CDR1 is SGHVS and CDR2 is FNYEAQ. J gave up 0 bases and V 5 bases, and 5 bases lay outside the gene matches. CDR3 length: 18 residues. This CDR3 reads CASSPRLAGGPNTGELFF. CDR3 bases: TGTGCCAGCAGCCCCAGACTAGCGGGAGGGCCGAACACCGGGGAGCTGTTTTTT.

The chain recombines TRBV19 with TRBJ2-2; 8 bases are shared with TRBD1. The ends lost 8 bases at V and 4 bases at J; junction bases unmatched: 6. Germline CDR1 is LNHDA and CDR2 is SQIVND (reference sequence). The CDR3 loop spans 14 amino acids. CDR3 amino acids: CASATGASTGELFF. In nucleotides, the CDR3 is TGTGCCAGTGCGACAGGGGCGAGCACCGGGGAGCTGTTTTTT.

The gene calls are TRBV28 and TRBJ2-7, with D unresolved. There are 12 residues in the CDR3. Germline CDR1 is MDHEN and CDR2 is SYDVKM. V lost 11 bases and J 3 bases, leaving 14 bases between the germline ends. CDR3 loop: CAVEEKSYEQYF. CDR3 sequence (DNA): TGTGCCGTCGAGGAAAAGAGCTACGAGCAGTACTTC.

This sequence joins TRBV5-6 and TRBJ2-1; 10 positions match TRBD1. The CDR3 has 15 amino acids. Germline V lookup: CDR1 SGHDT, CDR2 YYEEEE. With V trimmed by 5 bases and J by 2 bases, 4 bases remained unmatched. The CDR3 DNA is TGTGCCAGCAGTTCCGGACAGGGGGCCTACAATGAGCAGTTCTTC. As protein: CASSSGQGAYNEQFF.